This T cell receptor (beta chain) came from a study of early T cells in non-severe SARS-CoV-2 infection. Study at large: Chains were unpaired, as sequencing was done on bulk RNA from unsorted whole blood.

TCRdb itself ran the 5' RACE reads through MiXCR, one entry per CDR3 protein. The sample holds over 60,000 distinct CDR3 sequences, about an eighth seen once. This clonotype was observed many times. Sequences were obtained from whole blood. This TCR was sampled from an adult who was a healthcare worker with PCR-confirmed SARS-CoV-2 infection or an uninfected control (not recorded which).

The CDR3 spells CSVGLPYEQYF. Here the CDR3 DNA reads TGCAGCGTTGGTTTACCCTACGAGCAGTACTTC. The chain is built from TRBV29-1 and TRBJ2-7; D is uncertain. This CDR3 comprises 11 residues. CDR1 is SQVTM, CDR2 ANQGSEA, per germline. V gave up 4 bases and J gave up 2 bases, with 6 bases separating them.